This record looks at one TCR beta chain sequence and its context. Germline values: CDR1 MNHEY, CDR2 SVGAGI. The CDR3 consists of 14 residues. The V end lost 7 bases, the J end lost 1 base, and 13 bases lay between the germline ends. Original processing methods: The assay estimated nucleated cells by amplifying reference gene primers. Sequenced by immunoSEQ multiplex PCR; TCRdb stores in-frame clones only, minus some. The V and J calls and clone size were taken over from that table, and D and trimming were inferred from the DNA. In the table there are more than 300,000 clones, around 83% of which are singletons. The record originates from a study of blood T cell repertoires in COVID-19. Study information: The United States, Italy and Spain provided the acute and convalescent COVID-19 samples. Sources were T cells, B-cell-depleted T cells, or PBMCs; the material itself was cDNA or gDNA.

This TCR was sampled from a woman between 50 and 59 years old who had recovered from COVID-19. The rearrangement joins TRBV6-5 to TRBJ1-1; D gene uncertain. The sample taken for sequencing was PBMCs or T cells enriched from blood (not recorded which). The CDR3 DNA follows: TGTGCCAGCACCGAATCGCCAGGGAACACTGAAGCTTTCTTT. It translates to CASTESPGNTEAFF.